The 32 T cell receptor beta chains listed next were all sequenced from one sample in a study of cytomegalovirus exposure and HLA in healthy donors. PCR involved 60 Vbeta and 13 Jbeta primers. Generated by immunoSEQ multiplex PCR, the TCRdb table keeps only in-frame clones and is missing some. The table has 150,000 to 200,000 clones, around 83% seen once; the top ten hold 7% to 9.5%. Input material: PBMCs. The source of these receptors is a male donor in good health and CMV-seropositive.

This chain uses TRBV5-1 with TRBJ2-2, with 9 nucleotides matching TRBD1. Germline V gene data show CDR1 as SGHRS and CDR2 as YFSETQ. The V and J ends lost 2 bases and 0 bases, in that order; junction bases with no gene match: 8. The CDR3 loop spans 18 amino acids. The CDR3 here is CASSFKGTGLSNTGELFF. The CDR3 DNA is TGCGCCAGCAGCTTCAAAGGGACAGGGCTATCGAACACCGGGGAGCTGTTTTTT.

The chain carries TRBV9 and TRBJ2-1, with D tentatively TRBD2 (5 bases). Trimming stripped 0 bases from V and 3 bases from J, with 10 bases between. The CDR3 has 15 residues. CDR1 is SGDLS, CDR2 YYNGEE, per germline. As DNA, the CDR3 is TGTGCCAGCAGCGTAGCAGGTAGCGACTACAATGAGCAGTTCTTC. Its translation is CASSVAGSDYNEQFF.

The genes are TRBV9 and TRBJ2-4, with a weak D call TRBD1 (6 bases). Germline CDR1 reads SGDLS; CDR2 reads YYNGEE. Trimming removed 0 bases at V and 1 base at J, with 14 bases between. The CDR3 has 17 residues. The CDR3 DNA reads as TGTGCCAGCAGCGTAGATGGGGGCTCGGATGCCAAAAACATTCAGTACTTC. Amino acids: CASSVDGGSDAKNIQYF. Using reference TRBV9 and TRBJ2-4 for the parts outside the CDR3, the full variable domain is DSGVTQTPKHLITATGQRVTLRCSPRSGDLSVYWYQQSLDQGLQFLIQYYNGEERAKGNILERFSAQQFPDLHSELNLSSLELGDSALYFCASSVDGGSDAKNIQYFGAGTRLSVL.

This clone was counted once. The rearrangement links TRBV4-3 to TRBJ2-7, with 7 bases identical to TRBD2. CDR1 is LGHNA, CDR2 YSLEER, per germline. The CDR3 is made up of 14 amino acids. After removal of 5 bases from V and 3 bases from J, the junction contained 7 bases not matched to a gene. CDR3 loop: CASSEGRGVYEQYF. In DNA, the CDR3 is TGCGCCAGCAGCGAAGGACGGGGGGTCTACGAGCAGTACTTC.

V and J are TRBV9 and TRBJ1-3; possible D gene TRBD1, 6 bases. Germline values: CDR1 SGDLS, CDR2 YYNGEE. Trimming took off 5 bases at V and 3 bases at J, with 15 bases between the two ends. CDR3 length: 15 amino acids. This CDR3 reads CASRPTAGVGNTIYF. The CDR3 DNA reads TGTGCCAGCAGGCCAACCGCAGGGGTTGGAAACACCATATATTTT.

This clone occurred once. V usage is TRBV20-1 and J usage is TRBJ1-1; D ambiguous. The V end was cut by 3 bases, the J end by 3 bases, with 5 bases between. Germline V CDR1 and CDR2: DFQATT, SNEGSKA (reference sequence). This CDR3 region has 11 residues. CDR3 in DNA: TGCAGTGCTAGTGAGGACACTGAAGCTTTCTTT. This codes for CSASEDTEAFF.

This clone is a singleton in its sample. This sequence joins TRBV6-6 and TRBJ1-5; a possible D gene is TRBD1 (5 bases). The V end lost 8 bases, the J end lost 3 bases, and 11 bases lay between the germline ends. The CDR3 runs 13 residues. Per the germline V gene, CDR1 is MNHNY and CDR2 is SVGAGI (reference sequence). In DNA, the CDR3 is TGTGCCAGCGCCCCGACAGTCAATCAGCCCCAGCATTTT. The encoded protein is CASAPTVNQPQHF.

The V and J genes are TRBV11-3 and TRBJ2-7; D is perhaps TRBD2 (5 bases). The CDR3 is 14 amino acids. Trimming removed 5 bases at V and 7 bases at J, with 18 bases between. CDR1 SGHNT and CDR2 YENEEA come from the germline V gene. In DNA, the CDR3 is TGTGCCAGCAGCCACAGTTTCGCCTCGGGGGAGCAGTACTTC. Amino acids: CASSHSFASGEQYF.

The chain carries TRBV25-1 and TRBJ2-7, with D perhaps matching TRBD2 (5 bases). CDR1 and CDR2 (germline): MGHDK, SYGVNS. Deletions cut 1 base from V and 9 bases from J, with 13 bases between. This CDR3 spans 13 amino acids. CDR3 loop: CASSELGSTSQYF. Written as DNA, the CDR3 is TGTGCCAGCAGTGAATTAGGGAGTACCTCGCAGTACTTC.

The chain is built from TRBV19 and TRBJ2-1, with 10 bases that match TRBD2. Germline assignment: CDR1 LNHDA and CDR2 SQIVND (reference sequence). V lost 6 bases, J lost 3 bases, and 8 bases stayed unmatched. The CDR3 has 16 residues. The CDR3 DNA sequence: TGTGCCAGTAGAGAGGGGCTAGCGGGGGTCTACAATGAGCAGTTCTTC. This encodes CASREGLAGVYNEQFF.

The chain couples TRBV5-6 to TRBJ2-4; D gene unclear. This CDR3 has 15 amino acids. Germline V gene sequence: CDR1 SGHDT, CDR2 YYEEEE. Trimming cost V 0 bases and J 2 bases, with 9 bases left between them. For the CDR3, the DNA is TGTGCCAGCAGCTTGGGACTTAGTCCCAAAAACATTCAGTACTTC. Its translation: CASSLGLSPKNIQYF.

This rearrangement joins TRBV7-2 to TRBJ1-2; tentative D call: TRBD1 (5 bases). V gave up 1 base and J gave up 3 bases, with 12 bases separating them. Germline V gene lookup returns CDR1 SGHTA and CDR2 FQGNSA. The CDR3 is 15 residues long. DNA for the CDR3: TGTGCCAGCAGCTTAGTTAGCAGGGTGGACTATGGCTACACCTTC. This gives the protein CASSLVSRVDYGYTF. The full variable domain, completed using reference TRBV7-2 and TRBJ1-2, is GAGVSQSPSNKVTEKGKDVELRCDPISGHTALYWYRQSLGQGLEFLIYFQGNSAPDKSGLPSDRFSAERTGGSVSTLTIQRTQQEDSAVYLCASSLVSRVDYGYTFGSGTRLTVV.

The rearrangement uses TRBV11-2 and TRBJ1-1; unclear D gene. The CDR3 loop spans 14 amino acids. Per germline, CDR1 SGHAT and CDR2 FQNNGV. V was trimmed by 2 bases and J by 6 bases, leaving 13 bases between them. DNA of the CDR3: TGTGCCAGCAGCTTAAGCGGAGGGTTGGCTGAAGCTTTCTTT. This gives the protein CASSLSGGLAEAFF.

Concerning this clone itself: At one of its ends the junction is not consistent with the germline gene, which may arise from a read error. The genes are TRBV7-9 and TRBJ1-1; D call uncertain. The germline CDR1 and CDR2 sequences are SEHNR and FQNEAQ (reference sequence). This CDR3 has 13 residues. In DNA, the CDR3 is TGTGCCAGCAGCTTAGGCATACGGAGAAGCTTTGGGTTT. It encodes CASSLGIRRSFGF.

The V and J genes are TRBV30 and TRBJ1-1, with D perhaps TRBD1 (5 bases). Looked up from germline, CDR1 is GTSNPN and CDR2 is SVGIG (reference sequence). The CDR3 is 13 residues long. V was clipped by 3 bases and J by 1 base, with 9 bases between them. CDR3 coding DNA: TGTGCCTGGAGGTTCAGGGAGAACACTGAAGCTTTCTTT. It yields the protein CAWRFRENTEAFF.

This chain uses TRBV11-2 with TRBJ2-7; 7 bases agree with TRBD2. The J segment lost 4 bases and the V segment lost 4 bases, leaving 10 bases of the junction unmatched. The germline CDR1 and CDR2 sequences are SGHAT and FQNNGV. CDR3 size: 15 residues. This chain's CDR3 is CASSSNRDYPYEQYF. In DNA form, the CDR3 reads TGTGCCAGCAGCTCTAACCGGGACTACCCATACGAGCAGTACTTC.

The chain has TRBV7-9 and TRBJ1-1, with D unclear. Germline CDR1 SEHNR, CDR2 FQNEAQ (reference sequence). Trimming shortened V by 5 bases and J by 3 bases, and 13 bases separated the two germline ends. The CDR3 is made up of 14 amino acids. This CDR3 is CASSPGGLHTEAFF. In nucleotides, the CDR3 is TGTGCCAGCAGCCCCGGCGGACTCCACACTGAAGCTTTCTTT.

This clone appeared a few times. The V gene is TRBV27, the J gene TRBJ1-5; tentatively, D is TRBD1 (6 bases). CDR1 and CDR2 from the germline V gene are MNHEY and SMNVEV (reference sequence). The CDR3 runs 16 residues. Trimming took 5 bases from V and 0 from J, leaving 14 bases between them. The CDR3 DNA sequence: TGTGCCAGCAGTAGACACGGACAGAATAGCAATCAGCCCCAGCATTTT. This sequence encodes CASSRHGQNSNQPQHF.

In nucleotides, the CDR3 is TGCGCCAGCAGCATCGAGGGAGCGGATGGCTACACCTTC. Translation gives CASSIEGADGYTF. The gene calls are TRBV5-1 and TRBJ1-2; D is unclear. The germline V and J ends were trimmed by 4 bases and 6 bases, with 13 bases remaining between them. The length of the CDR3 is 13 residues. Per germline, CDR1 SGHRS and CDR2 YFSETQ.

This chain links TRBV5-6 with TRBJ1-4, with TRBD1 as a possible D gene (5 bases). Trimming took 3 bases from V and 9 from J, leaving 18 bases between them. CDR3 length equals 15 residues. Germline values: CDR1 SGHDT, CDR2 YYEEEE. The CDR3 protein is CASSSRAGMRQKLFF. The DNA for the CDR3 is TGTGCCAGCAGCTCCCGGGCAGGGATGAGACAAAAACTGTTTTTT.

V gene TRBV27 combines with J gene TRBJ2-7; tentatively, D is TRBD1 (5 bases). The CDR3 loop spans 14 amino acids. The V end lost 4 bases, the J end lost 0 bases, and 10 bases lay between the germline ends. CDR1 is MNHEY, CDR2 SMNVEV, per germline (reference sequence). CDR3 coding DNA: TGTGCCAGCAGTTATAATAGGGGCTCCTACGAGCAGTACTTC. Residues: CASSYNRGSYEQYF.

V and J are TRBV9 and TRBJ1-1; no definite D call. V was pared by 3 bases and J by 0 bases, with 6 bases between. This CDR3 contains 13 residues. The germline V gene has CDR1 SGDLS and CDR2 YYNGEE. As DNA, the CDR3 is TGTGCCAGCAGCGCACACGTGAACACTGAAGCTTTCTTT. Protein sequence: CASSAHVNTEAFF.

The chain combines TRBV11-2 with TRBJ2-1; D perhaps matches TRBD2 (5 bases). Germline CDR1 and CDR2: SGHAT and FQNNGV. The CDR3 length is 15 residues. Trimming removed 5 bases at V and 0 bases at J, with 11 bases between. The CDR3 DNA is TGTGCCAGCAGCCCTAGCAGTTTCTCCTACAATGAGCAGTTCTTC. Amino acid sequence: CASSPSSFSYNEQFF. Looking up the rest from reference TRBV11-2 and TRBJ2-1 gives the full variable domain: EAGVAQSPRYKIIEKRQSVAFWCNPISGHATLYWYQQILGQGPKLLIQFQNNGVVDDSQLPKDRFSAERLKGVDSTLKIQPAKLEDSAVYLCASSPSSFSYNEQFFGPGTRLTVL.

The chain employs TRBV6-5 and TRBJ1-1; TRBD1 aligns across 7 bases. V lost 6 bases, J lost 2 bases, and 9 bases stayed unmatched. The V gene's germline CDR1 is MNHEY and CDR2 SVGAGI. This CDR3 contains 15 residues. CDR3 loop: CASRRTGQRNTEAFF. For the CDR3, the DNA is TGTGCCAGCAGGCGAACGGGACAGAGAAACACTGAAGCTTTCTTT.

The chain uses TRBV19 and TRBJ2-7; 7 bases are shared with TRBD1. The CDR3 has 15 amino acids. V lost 3 bases, J lost 6 bases, and 11 bases stayed unmatched. The germline gives CDR1 LNHDA, CDR2 SQIVND (reference sequence). The CDR3 region has the DNA TGTGCCAGTAGTATTTTGGGCGAGGGGGCTCGCGAGCAGTACTTC. Protein: CASSILGEGAREQYF.

This clone has only a few counts. J is TRBJ1-1 and V is TRBV10-3; tentative D call: TRBD1 (5 bases). V was cut by 0 bases and J by 5 bases, with 10 bases left in between. There are 14 residues in the CDR3. CDR1 is ENHRY, CDR2 SYGVKD, per germline. Here the CDR3 reads CAISESGGVTEAFF. The CDR3 nucleotides read TGTGCCATCAGTGAGTCTGGGGGGGTAACTGAAGCTTTCTTT.

This clone was detected once. This chain uses TRBV27 with TRBJ1-2, with 11 bases matching TRBD1. Germline V gene sequence: CDR1 MNHEY, CDR2 SMNVEV (reference sequence). Trimming at V came to 3 bases and at J to 7 bases, leaving 1 base not matched to a gene. This CDR3 spans 13 amino acids. The CDR3 reads CASSFGQGAGYTF. CDR3 DNA: TGTGCCAGCAGTTTTGGACAGGGGGCTGGCTACACCTTC.

The chain links TRBV28 to TRBJ2-7; a weak D match, TRBD2 (5 bases). Germline-derived CDR1 and CDR2 are MDHEN and SYDVKM. This CDR3 comprises 14 residues. Deletions cut 8 bases from V and 1 base from J, with 15 bases between. As DNA, the CDR3 is TGTGCCAGCCGTTCCTCGGGATCGTCCTACGAGCAGTACTTC. It specifies CASRSSGSSYEQYF.

This chain links TRBV4-1 with TRBJ2-1; TRBD1 aligns across 12 bases. The trim removed 2 bases at V and 9 bases at J, leaving 5 bases unmatched. Germline CDR1 MGHRA, CDR2 YSYEKL. The CDR3 is 15 amino acids. This CDR3 reads CASSQTGTGGFEQFF. For the CDR3, the DNA is TGCGCCAGCAGCCAAACCGGGACAGGGGGCTTTGAGCAGTTCTTC.

V gene TRBV6-5 combines with J gene TRBJ2-7, with 8 bases that match TRBD2. Losses at the gene ends were 2 bases for V and 3 bases for J; bases not matched to a gene: 6. The CDR3 has 15 amino acids. Germline V gene lookup returns CDR1 MNHEY and CDR2 SVGAGI. The CDR3 region has the DNA TGTGCCAGCAGTTACCGGGAGGGCCCCCACTACGAGCAGTACTTC. It codes for CASSYREGPHYEQYF.

The chain recombines TRBV5-1 with TRBJ2-3; TRBD2 matches 10 bases. V was pared by 1 base and J by 5 bases, with 7 bases of the junction left unmatched. Germline CDR1 SGHRS, CDR2 YFSETQ. This CDR3 has 16 residues. This CDR3 reads CASSLSAGGQGDTQYF. As DNA, the CDR3 is TGCGCCAGCAGCTTGTCAGCGGGGGGGCAGGGAGATACGCAGTATTTT.

This chain joins TRBV7-8 and TRBJ1-4; TRBD1 agrees at 7 bases. There are 15 residues in the CDR3. Trimming at V came to 5 bases and at J to 7 bases, leaving 10 bases not matched to a gene. Germline CDR1 reads SGHVS; CDR2 reads FQNEAQ. CDR3 amino acids: CASSTDRRSFEKLFF. The CDR3 DNA follows: TGTGCCAGCAGCACGGACAGGAGGAGTTTTGAAAAACTGTTTTTT.